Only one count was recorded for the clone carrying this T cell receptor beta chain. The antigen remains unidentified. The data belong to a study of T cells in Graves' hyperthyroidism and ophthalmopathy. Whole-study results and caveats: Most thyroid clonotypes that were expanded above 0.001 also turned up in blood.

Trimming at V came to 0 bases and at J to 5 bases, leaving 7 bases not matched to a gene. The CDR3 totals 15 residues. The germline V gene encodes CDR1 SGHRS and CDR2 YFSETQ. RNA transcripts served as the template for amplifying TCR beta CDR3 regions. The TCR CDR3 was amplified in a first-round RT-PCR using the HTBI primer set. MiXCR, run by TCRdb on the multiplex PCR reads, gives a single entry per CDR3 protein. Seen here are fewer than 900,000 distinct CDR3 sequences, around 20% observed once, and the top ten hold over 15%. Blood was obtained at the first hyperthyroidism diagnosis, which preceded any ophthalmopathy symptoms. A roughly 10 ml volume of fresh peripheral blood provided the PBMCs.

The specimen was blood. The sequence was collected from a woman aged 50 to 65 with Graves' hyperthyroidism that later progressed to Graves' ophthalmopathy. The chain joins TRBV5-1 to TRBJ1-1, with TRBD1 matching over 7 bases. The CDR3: CASSLAAGGGTEAFF. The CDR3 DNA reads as TGCGCCAGCAGCTTGGCCGCAGGGGGGGGAACTGAAGCTTTCTTT.